Listed below are T cell receptor beta chains from one sample, sequenced in a study of a mutant IDH1 vaccine in newly diagnosed glioma. Their cognate antigens are unknown. Sequencing was performed with immunoSEQ multiplex PCR; in TCRdb, only in-frame clones are kept and a portion is missing. The sample yields about 67,000 clones, 75% to 90% seen once. Here the sequenced sample was PBMCs, taken from a glioma patient whose treatment included an IDH1 peptide vaccine. All receptors come from a young man with glioma. Both conserved end residues are part of each CDR3. D genes are given only for firm matches. Clone size is shown for a subset of rows, as once, few, many or a class of expanded clone.

v_call	d_call	j_call	clone_size	cdr3_aa	cdr3_nt
TRBV19	.	TRBJ2-7	.	CASSTNRASYEQYF	TGTGCCAGTAGTACCAACAGGGCCTCCTACGAGCAGTACTTC
TRBV5-1	.	TRBJ2-5	.	CASSLGRAETQYF	TGCGCCAGCAGCTTGGGACGGGCAGAGACCCAGTACTTC
TRBV15	TRBD1	TRBJ1-1	.	CATSRLTGGKAFF	TGTGCCACCAGCAGACTGACAGGGGGGAAAGCTTTCTTT
TRBV14	.	TRBJ2-5	.	CASSQERGAGKETQYF	TGTGCCAGCAGCCAAGAGAGAGGGGCAGGTAAAGAGACCCAGTACTTC
TRBV29-1	TRBD1	TRBJ1-1	.	CSVTDRGGTEAFF	TGCAGCGTCACCGACAGGGGAGGGACTGAAGCTTTCTTT
TRBV7-2	TRBD1	TRBJ2-7	.	CASSPGQGYEQYF	TGTGCCAGCAGCCCGGGACAGGGCTACGAGCAGTACTTC
TRBV4-3	.	TRBJ1-1	.	CASSQPQTGPREAFF	TGCGCCAGCAGCCAACCCCAAACAGGGCCACGCGAAGCTTTCTTT
TRBV10-3	.	TRBJ2-2	.	CAISEATGELFF	TGTGCCATCAGTGAGGCCACCGGGGAGCTGTTTTTT
TRBV11-2	.	TRBJ1-1	few	CASKGQLNTEAFF	TGTGCCAGCAAAGGACAGTTGAACACTGAAGCTTTCTTT
TRBV7-8	TRBD1	TRBJ1-1	.	CASSLVGQGTEAFF	TGTGCCAGCAGCTTAGTAGGACAGGGCACTGAAGCTTTCTTT
TRBV18	.	TRBJ1-1	.	CASSPPHGGGTEAFF	TGTGCCAGCTCACCCCCTCACGGGGGTGGGACTGAAGCTTTCTTT
TRBV5-4	TRBD2	TRBJ2-3	.	CASSLAGSRADTQYF	TGTGCCAGCAGCCTAGCGGGGAGTAGGGCGGATACGCAGTATTTT
TRBV19	TRBD1	TRBJ1-1	.	CASSSGRQGGNTEAFF	TGTGCCAGTAGTTCAGGACGACAGGGAGGGAACACTGAAGCTTTCTTT
TRBV29-1	.	TRBJ2-2	.	CSVGGKIANTGELFF	TGCAGCGTTGGGGGTAAGATCGCGAACACCGGGGAGCTGTTTTTT
TRBV5-6	TRBD2	TRBJ2-2	few	CASTRLAGANTGELFF	TGTGCCAGCACTCGACTAGCGGGAGCGAACACCGGGGAGCTGTTTTTT
TRBV30	TRBD1	TRBJ1-1	.	CAWSVPRTGGTGGKVNTEAFF	TGTGCCTGGAGTGTACCCAGGACCGGAGGAACAGGGGGTAAAGTGAACACTGAAGCTTTCTTT
TRBV10-3	TRBD1	TRBJ1-5	.	CAIRPGTANSNQPQHF	TGTGCCATCAGACCAGGGACAGCTAATAGCAATCAGCCCCAGCATTTT
TRBV21-1	.	TRBJ2-4	.	CASSKVGEAKNIQYF	TGTGCCAGCAGCAAAGTGGGGGAAGCCAAAAACATTCAGTACTTC